This TCR beta chain was sequenced during a study of CD8 T cells in Susac syndrome. cDNA came from approximately 0.5 to 1 ug RNA primed by random hexamers. TCRdb recomputed calls from the immunoSEQ multiplex PCR reads with MiXCR, one row per CDR3 protein. The data hold 120,000 or so distinct CDR3 sequences, with just over 95% observed a single time. The length of the CDR3 is 13 residues. CDR1 and CDR2 (germline): LNHDA, SQIVND (reference sequence). The junction had 2 bases not matched to a gene; V was cut back by 9 bases and J by 2 bases. This receptor was taken from a human donor with Susac syndrome. The sequencing input was CD4+ T cells from PBMCs. V gene TRBV19 combines with J gene TRBJ2-2, with 8 nucleotides matching TRBD2. The CDR3 DNA reads as TGTGCCAGCGGGGGGGTCAACACCGGGGAGCTGTTTTTT. Translated, it gives CASGGVNTGELFF.